This T cell receptor (beta chain) originates from a study of radiotherapy plus CTLA-4 blockade in lung cancer. Data came from immunoSEQ multiplex PCR; TCRdb stores just in-frame clones and leaves some out. The profile shows 75,000 or so clones, more than 75% of them singletons. Study-level results: In blood, early T cell clone dynamics reportedly predicted response best, together with interferon-beta.

Details on this clone: What it binds is unknown.

The germline V gene has CDR1 MNHEY and CDR2 SMNVEV (reference sequence). The CDR3 covers 14 residues. V gave up 5 bases and J gave up 2 bases, with 12 bases separating them. The material was peripheral blood, obtained from a patient treated with radiotherapy plus ipilimumab. The gene calls are TRBV27 and TRBJ1-2, with a possible D match to TRBD1 (5 bases). This receptor was taken from a human donor with non-small cell lung cancer who had a complete response to radiotherapy plus ipilimumab. The CDR3 DNA follows: TGTGCCAGCAGTCCGAGGACACCGAACTATGGCTACACCTTC. It specifies CASSPRTPNYGYTF.